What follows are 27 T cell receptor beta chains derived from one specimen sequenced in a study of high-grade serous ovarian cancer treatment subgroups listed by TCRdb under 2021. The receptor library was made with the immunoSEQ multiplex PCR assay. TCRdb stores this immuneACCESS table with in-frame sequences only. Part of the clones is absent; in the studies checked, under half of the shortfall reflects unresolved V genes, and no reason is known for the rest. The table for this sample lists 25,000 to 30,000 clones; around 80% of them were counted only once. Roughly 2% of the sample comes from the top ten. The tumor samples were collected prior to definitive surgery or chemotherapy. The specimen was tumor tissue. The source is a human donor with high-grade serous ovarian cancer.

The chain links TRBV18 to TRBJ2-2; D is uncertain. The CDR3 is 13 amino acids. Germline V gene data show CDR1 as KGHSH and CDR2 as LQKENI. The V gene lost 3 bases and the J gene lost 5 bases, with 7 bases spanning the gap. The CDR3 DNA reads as TGTGCCAGCTCACCGGGTTCAACCGGGGAGCTGTTTTTT. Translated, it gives CASSPGSTGELFF.

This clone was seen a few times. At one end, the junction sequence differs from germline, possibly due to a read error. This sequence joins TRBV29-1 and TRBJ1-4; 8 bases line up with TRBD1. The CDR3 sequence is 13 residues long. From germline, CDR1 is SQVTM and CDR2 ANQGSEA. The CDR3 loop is CSVEGQGGEKLFF. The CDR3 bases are TGCAGCGTCGAAGGACAGGGAGGTGAAAAACTGTTTTTT.

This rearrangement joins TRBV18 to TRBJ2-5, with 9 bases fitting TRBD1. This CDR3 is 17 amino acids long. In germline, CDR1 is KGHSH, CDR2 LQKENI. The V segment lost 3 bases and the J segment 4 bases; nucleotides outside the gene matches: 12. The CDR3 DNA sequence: TGTGCCAGCTCACCCCCGGGACAGGGCCCGAGGGGAGAGACCCAGTACTTC. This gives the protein CASSPPGQGPRGETQYF.

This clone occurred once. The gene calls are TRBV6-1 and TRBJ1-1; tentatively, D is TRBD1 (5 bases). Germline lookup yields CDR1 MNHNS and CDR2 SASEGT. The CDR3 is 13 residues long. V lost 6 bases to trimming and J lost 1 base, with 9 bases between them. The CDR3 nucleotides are TGTGCCAGCAGGAGGGGCACGAACACTGAAGCTTTCTTT. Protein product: CASRRGTNTEAFF.

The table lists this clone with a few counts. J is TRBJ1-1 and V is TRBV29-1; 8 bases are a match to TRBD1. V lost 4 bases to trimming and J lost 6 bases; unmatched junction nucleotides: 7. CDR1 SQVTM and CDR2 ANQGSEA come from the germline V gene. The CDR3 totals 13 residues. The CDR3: CSVASQQGAEAFF. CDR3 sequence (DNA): TGCAGCGTTGCGAGTCAACAGGGGGCTGAAGCTTTCTTT.

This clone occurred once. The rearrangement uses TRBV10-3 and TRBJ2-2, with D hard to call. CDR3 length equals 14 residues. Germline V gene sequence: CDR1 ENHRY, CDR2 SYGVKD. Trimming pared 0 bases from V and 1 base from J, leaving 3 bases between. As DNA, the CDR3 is TGTGCCATCAGTGAGTCAATGAACACCGGGGAGCTGTTTTTT. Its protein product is CAISESMNTGELFF.

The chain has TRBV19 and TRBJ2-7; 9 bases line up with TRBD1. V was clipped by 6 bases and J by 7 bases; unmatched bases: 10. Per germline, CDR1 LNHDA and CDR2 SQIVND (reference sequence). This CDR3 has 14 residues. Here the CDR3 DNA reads TGTGCCAGTAGCGGGACAGGGTATCAATCTGAGCAGTACTTC. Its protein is CASSGTGYQSEQYF.

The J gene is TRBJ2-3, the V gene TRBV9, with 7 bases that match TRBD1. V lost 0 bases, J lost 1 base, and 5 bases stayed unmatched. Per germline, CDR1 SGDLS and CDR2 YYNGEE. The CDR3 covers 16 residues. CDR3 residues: CASSVEGGRGTDTQYF. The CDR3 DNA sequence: TGTGCCAGCAGCGTAGAAGGGGGCAGGGGCACAGATACGCAGTATTTT.

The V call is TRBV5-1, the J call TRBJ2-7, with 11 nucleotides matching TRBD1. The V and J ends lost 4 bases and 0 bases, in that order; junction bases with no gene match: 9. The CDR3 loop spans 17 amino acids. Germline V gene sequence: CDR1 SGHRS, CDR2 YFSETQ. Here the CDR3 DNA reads TGCGCCAGCAGCCCCCGGACAGGGGGCACTAGCTCCTACGAGCAGTACTTC. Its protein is CASSPRTGGTSSYEQYF.

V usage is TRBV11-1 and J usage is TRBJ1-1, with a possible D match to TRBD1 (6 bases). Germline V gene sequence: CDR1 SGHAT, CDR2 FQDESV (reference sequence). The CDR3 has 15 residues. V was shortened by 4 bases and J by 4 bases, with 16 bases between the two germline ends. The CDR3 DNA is TGTGCCAGCAGCTCACGCAGGGGCGCGGGCACTGAAGCTTTCTTT. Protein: CASSSRRGAGTEAFF.

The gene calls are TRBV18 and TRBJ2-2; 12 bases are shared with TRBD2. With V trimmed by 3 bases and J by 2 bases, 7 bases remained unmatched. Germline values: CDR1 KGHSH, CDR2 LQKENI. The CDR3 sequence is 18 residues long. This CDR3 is CASSPTSGRSSNTGELFF. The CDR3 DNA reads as TGTGCCAGCTCACCTACTAGCGGGAGGTCCTCCAACACCGGGGAGCTGTTTTTT.

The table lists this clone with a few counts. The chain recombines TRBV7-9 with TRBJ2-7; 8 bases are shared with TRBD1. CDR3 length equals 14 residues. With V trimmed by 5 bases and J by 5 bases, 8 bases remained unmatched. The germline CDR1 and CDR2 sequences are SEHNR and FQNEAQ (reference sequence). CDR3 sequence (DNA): TGTGCCAGCAGCCACAGGACAGGGCTGGACGAGCAGTACTTC. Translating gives CASSHRTGLDEQYF.

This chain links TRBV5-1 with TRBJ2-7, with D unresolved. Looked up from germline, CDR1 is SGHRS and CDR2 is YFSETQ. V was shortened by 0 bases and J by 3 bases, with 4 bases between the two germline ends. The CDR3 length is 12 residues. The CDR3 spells CASSLEGYEQYF. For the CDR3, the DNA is TGCGCCAGCAGCTTGGAGGGCTACGAGCAGTACTTC. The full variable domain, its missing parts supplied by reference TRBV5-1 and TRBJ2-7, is KAGVTQTPRYLIKTRGQQVTLSCSPISGHRSVSWYQQTPGQGLQFLFEYFSETQRNKGNFPGRFSGRQFSNSRSEMNVSTLELGDSALYLCASSLEGYEQYFGPGTRLTVT.

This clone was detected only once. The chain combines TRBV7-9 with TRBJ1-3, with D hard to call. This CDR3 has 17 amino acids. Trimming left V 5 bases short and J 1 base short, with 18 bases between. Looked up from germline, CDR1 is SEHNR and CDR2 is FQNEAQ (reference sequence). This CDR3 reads CASSPSLIRESGNTIYF. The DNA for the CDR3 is TGTGCCAGCAGCCCAAGCTTAATACGGGAATCTGGAAACACCATATATTTT.

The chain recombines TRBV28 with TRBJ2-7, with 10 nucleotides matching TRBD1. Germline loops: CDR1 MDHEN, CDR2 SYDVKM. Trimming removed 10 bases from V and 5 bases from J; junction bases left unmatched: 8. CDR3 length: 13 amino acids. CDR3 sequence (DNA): TGTGCCACCAAGACAGGGGGCAAGGACGAGCAGTACTTC. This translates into CATKTGGKDEQYF.

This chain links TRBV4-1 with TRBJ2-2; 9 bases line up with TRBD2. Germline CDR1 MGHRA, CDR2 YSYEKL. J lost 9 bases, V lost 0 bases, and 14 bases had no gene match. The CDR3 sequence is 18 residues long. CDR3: CASSQDPLRGGRAWELFF. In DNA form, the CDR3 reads TGCGCCAGCAGCCAAGACCCCCTCAGGGGCGGGAGGGCCTGGGAGCTGTTTTTT.

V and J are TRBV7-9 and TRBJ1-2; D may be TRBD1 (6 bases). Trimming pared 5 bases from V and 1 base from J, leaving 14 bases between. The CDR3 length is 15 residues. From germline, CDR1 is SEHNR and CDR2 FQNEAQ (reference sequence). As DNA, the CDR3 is TGTGCCAGCAGCCGAGTTGGACAGATTAACTATGGCTACACCTTC. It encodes CASSRVGQINYGYTF. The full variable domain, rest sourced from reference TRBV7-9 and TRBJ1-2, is DTGVSQNPRHKITKRGQNVTFRCDPISEHNRLYWYRQTLGQGPEFLTYFQNEAQLEKSRLLSDRFSAERPKGSFSTLEIQRTEQGDSAMYLCASSRVGQINYGYTFGSGTRLTVV.

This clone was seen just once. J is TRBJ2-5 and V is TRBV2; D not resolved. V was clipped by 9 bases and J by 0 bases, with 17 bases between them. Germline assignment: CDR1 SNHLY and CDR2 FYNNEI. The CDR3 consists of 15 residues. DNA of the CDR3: TGTGCCAGAGAGACGTGGACCTCGTACCAAGAGACCCAGTACTTC. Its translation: CARETWTSYQETQYF. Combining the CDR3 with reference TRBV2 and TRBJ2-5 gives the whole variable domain EPEVTQTPSHQVTQMGQEVILRCVPISNHLYFYWYRQILGQKVEFLVSFYNNEISEKSEIFDDQFSVERPDGSNFTLKIRSTKLEDSAMYFCARETWTSYQETQYFGPGTRLLVL.

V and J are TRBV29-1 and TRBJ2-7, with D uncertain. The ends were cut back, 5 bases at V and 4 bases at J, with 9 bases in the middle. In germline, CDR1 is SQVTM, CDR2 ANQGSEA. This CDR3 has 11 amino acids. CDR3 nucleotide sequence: TGCAGCGTTATGGGCGGTTACGAGCAGTACTTC. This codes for CSVMGGYEQYF.

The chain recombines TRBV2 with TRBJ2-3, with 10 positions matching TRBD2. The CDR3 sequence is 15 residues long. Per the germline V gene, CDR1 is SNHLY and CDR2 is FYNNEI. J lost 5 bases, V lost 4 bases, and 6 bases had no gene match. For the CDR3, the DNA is TGTGCCAGCAGTGTACTAGCGGGAAGTGAAGATACGCAGTATTTT. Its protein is CASSVLAGSEDTQYF.

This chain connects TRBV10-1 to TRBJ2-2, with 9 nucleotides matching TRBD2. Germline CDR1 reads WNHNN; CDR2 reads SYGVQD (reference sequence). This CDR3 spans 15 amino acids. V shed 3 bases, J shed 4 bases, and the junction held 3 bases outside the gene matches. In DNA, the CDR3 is TGCGCCAGCAGTGATAGCGGGAGACCCACCGGGGAGCTGTTTTTT. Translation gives CASSDSGRPTGELFF.

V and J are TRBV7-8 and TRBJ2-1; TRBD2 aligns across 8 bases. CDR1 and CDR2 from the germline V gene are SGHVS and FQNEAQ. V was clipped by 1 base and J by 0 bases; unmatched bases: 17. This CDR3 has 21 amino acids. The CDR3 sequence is CASSLEVVGLAGAGSYNEQFF. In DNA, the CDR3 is TGTGCCAGCAGCTTAGAGGTCGTGGGTCTAGCGGGTGCGGGCTCCTACAATGAGCAGTTCTTC.

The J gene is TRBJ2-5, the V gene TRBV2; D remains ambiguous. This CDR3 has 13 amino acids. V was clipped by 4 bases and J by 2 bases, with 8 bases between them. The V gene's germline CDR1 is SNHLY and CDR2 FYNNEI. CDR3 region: CASSVLGQETQYF. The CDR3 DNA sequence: TGTGCCAGCAGTGTTCTGGGGCAAGAGACCCAGTACTTC. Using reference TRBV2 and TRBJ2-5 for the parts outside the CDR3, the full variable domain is EPEVTQTPSHQVTQMGQEVILRCVPISNHLYFYWYRQILGQKVEFLVSFYNNEISEKSEIFDDQFSVERPDGSNFTLKIRSTKLEDSAMYFCASSVLGQETQYFGPGTRLLVL.

DNA for the CDR3: TGTGCCAGCAGTTCTTCCAATACTCAGCCTAACACTGAAGCTTTCTTT. Its protein product is CASSSSNTQPNTEAFF. This chain joins TRBV27 and TRBJ1-1; unclear D gene. This CDR3 region has 16 residues. V lost 4 bases and J lost 2, with 17 bases in between. Germline CDR1 is MNHEY and CDR2 is SMNVEV (reference sequence).

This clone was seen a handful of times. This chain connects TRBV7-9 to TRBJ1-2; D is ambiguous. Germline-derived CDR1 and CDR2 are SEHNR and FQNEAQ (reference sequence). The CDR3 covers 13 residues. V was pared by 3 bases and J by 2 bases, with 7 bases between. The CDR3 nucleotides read TGTGCCAGCAGCTTTGGCGGAAACTATGGCTACACCTTC. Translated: CASSFGGNYGYTF.

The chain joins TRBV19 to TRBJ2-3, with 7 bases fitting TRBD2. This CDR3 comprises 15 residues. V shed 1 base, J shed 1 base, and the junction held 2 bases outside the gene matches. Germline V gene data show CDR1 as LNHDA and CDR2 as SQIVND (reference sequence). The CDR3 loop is CASSIALARTDTQYF. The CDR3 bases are TGTGCCAGTAGTATAGCACTAGCGCGCACAGATACGCAGTATTTT.

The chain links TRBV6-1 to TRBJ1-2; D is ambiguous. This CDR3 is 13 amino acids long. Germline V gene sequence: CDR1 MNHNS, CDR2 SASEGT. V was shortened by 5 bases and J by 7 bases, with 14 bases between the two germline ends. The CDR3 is CASSYEGRGGYTF. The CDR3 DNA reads TGTGCCAGCAGTTATGAGGGTCGGGGTGGCTACACCTTC.